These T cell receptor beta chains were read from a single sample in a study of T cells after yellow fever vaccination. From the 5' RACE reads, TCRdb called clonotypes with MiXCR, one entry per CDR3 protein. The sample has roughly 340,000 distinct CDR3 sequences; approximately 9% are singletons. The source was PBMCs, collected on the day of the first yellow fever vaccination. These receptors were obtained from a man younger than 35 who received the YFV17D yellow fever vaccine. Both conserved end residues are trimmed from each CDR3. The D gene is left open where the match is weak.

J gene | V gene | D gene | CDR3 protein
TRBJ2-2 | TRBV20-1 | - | SAPGGLHTGELF
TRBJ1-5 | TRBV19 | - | ASSIRPRDGDWQPQH
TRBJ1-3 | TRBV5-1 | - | ASSFGLGGNTIY
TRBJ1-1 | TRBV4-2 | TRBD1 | ASSQGDRDQTEAF
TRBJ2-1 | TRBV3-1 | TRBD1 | ASSQDDGTGDEQF
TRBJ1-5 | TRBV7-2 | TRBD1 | ASSATGINQPQH
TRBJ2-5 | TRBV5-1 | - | ASSRDIEETQY
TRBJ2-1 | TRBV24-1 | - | ATSVRPNNEQF
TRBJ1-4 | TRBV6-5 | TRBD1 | ASTYRGPANEKLF
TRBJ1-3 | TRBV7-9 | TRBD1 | ASSFGTGNGNTIY
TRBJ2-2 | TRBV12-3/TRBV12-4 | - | ASSSQGGAGYTGELF
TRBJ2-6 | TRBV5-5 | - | ASRIRSAGANVLT
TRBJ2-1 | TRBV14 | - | ASSQALEQF
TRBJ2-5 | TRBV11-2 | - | ASSLRGRETQY
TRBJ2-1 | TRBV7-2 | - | ASSFLGGGGNEQF
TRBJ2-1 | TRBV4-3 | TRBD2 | ASSFTSGGYNEQF
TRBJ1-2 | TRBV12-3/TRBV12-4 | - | ASSLVSQGLGYT
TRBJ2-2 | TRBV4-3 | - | ASSQPYGGLNTGELF
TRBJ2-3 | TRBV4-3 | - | ASSQDSSGADTQY
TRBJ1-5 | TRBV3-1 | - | ASSQAGSGGRQPQH
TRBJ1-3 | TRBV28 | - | ASRGASWENTIY
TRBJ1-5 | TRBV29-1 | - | SVSQGFNQPQH
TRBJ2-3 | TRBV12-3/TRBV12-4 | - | ASSFQGPDTQY
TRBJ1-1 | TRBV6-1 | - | ASRGGRKGTEAF
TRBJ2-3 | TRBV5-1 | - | ASSQLSDTDTQY
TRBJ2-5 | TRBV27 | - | ASSLDTGTETQY
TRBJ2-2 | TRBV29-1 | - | SVGGRGLYTGELF
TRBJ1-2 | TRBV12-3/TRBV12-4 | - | ASSFFGYT
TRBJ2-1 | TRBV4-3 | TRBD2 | ASSPGTSGYNEQF
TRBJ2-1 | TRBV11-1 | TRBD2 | ASSRSGGFYNEQF
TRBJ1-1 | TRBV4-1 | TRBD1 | ASSQEGRGLGEDTEAF
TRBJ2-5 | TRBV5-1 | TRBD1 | ASSLDVTGGWETQY
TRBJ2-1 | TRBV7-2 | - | ASASWDEQF
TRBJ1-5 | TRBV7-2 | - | ASSSQGGQPQH
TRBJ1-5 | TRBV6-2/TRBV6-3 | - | ASSYISLFRNQPQH
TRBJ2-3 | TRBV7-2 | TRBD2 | ASSLRGGGPDTQY
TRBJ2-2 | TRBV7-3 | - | ASTLEMNTGELF
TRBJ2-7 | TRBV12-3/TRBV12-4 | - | ASSLAGAGDEQY
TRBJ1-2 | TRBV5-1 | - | ASSLNVRGGGNYGYT
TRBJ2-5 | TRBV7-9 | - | ASSLGAIKETQY
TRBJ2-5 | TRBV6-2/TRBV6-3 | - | ASNSVGGNQETQY
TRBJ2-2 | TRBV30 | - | AWSPGSNAGELF
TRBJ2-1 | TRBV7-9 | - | ASSSSLHEQF
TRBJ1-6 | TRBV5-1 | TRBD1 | ASSSGQGKDSPLH
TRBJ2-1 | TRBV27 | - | ASRIRGYNEQF
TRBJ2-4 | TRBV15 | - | ATSRERGGYIQY
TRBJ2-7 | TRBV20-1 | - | SASRDHSYEQY
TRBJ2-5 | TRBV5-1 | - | ASSSDGVETQY
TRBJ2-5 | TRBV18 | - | ASSERQETQY
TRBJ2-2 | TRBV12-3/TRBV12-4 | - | ASSFGVNAGELF